Each of the 25 T cell receptor beta chains below was sequenced from the same sample in a study of vaccination effects on CD4 cells after COVID-19. Method: immunoSEQ multiplex PCR; TCRdb's copy keeps in-frame clones and lacks some. This sample carries around 60,000 clones, around three quarters of them seen once, and the ten largest clones take around 1.2%. The antigens of these receptors remain unknown. After expansion with viral peptide pools in the ViraFEST assay, antigen-specific CD4+ T cells were sequenced. Isolating CD4+ T cells followed less than 11 days of culture. The vaccine given was either BNT162b2 or mRNA-1273, in two doses. The starting material was CD4+ T cells from PBMCs cultured with HCoV-229E spike peptides, obtained after COVID-19 vaccination. These receptors all stem from a human donor who received a COVID-19 vaccine.

This clone occurred a few times. The chain has TRBV7-3 and TRBJ2-7; D unresolved. Germline-derived CDR1 and CDR2 are SGHTA and FQGTGA. V lost 5 bases, J lost 0 bases, and 14 bases lay in between. The CDR3 contains 15 residues. CDR3 loop: CASSPLVVRSYEQYV. The CDR3 DNA follows: TGTGCCAGCAGCCCACTCGTAGTCCGCTCCTACGAGCAGTACGTC.

The rearrangement uses TRBV6-5 and TRBJ1-1; TRBD1 matches at 10 bases. CDR1 MNHEY and CDR2 SVGAGI come from the germline V gene. The CDR3 consists of 15 residues. With 6 bases clipped from V and 3 bases from J, the junction kept 7 bases outside the gene matches. CDR3 sequence reads: CASSDRGPDHTEAFF. CDR3 bases: TGTGCCAGCAGCGACAGGGGGCCAGATCACACTGAAGCTTTCTTT.

The chain is built from TRBV12-3 or TRBV12-4 and TRBJ2-5, with a weak D call TRBD2 (5 bases). CDR3 length: 12 amino acids. With 6 bases removed from V and 2 bases from J, the gap between germline ends came to 7 bases. The CDR3 reads CASSGVQETQYF. CDR3 DNA sequence: TGTGCCAGCAGCGGGGTTCAAGAGACCCAGTACTTC.

The chain has TRBV2 and TRBJ2-7; 15 bases agree with TRBD2. The V gene end was trimmed by 3 bases and the J gene end by 7 bases; junction bases not matched to a gene: 7. Germline V CDR1 and CDR2: SNHLY, FYNNEI. There are 16 residues in the CDR3. For the CDR3, the DNA is TGTGCCAGCAGTGATCTGGGACTAGCGGGGGGTGGAGAGCAGTACGTC. This encodes CASSDLGLAGGGEQYV.

The V gene is TRBV3-1 (or the pseudogene TRBV3-2), the J gene TRBJ1-4, with a possible D match to TRBD1 (5 bases). CDR1 is LGHDT, CDR2 YNNKEL, per germline (reference sequence). CDR3 length: 14 amino acids. V lost 3 bases and J 10 bases, leaving 15 bases between the germline ends. CDR3: CASSQGWDGGKLFF. The CDR3 DNA sequence: TGTGCCAGCAGCCAGGGGTGGGATGGGGGAAAACTGTTTTTT.

J is TRBJ1-3 and V is TRBV5-6, with TRBD1 as a possible D gene (5 bases). V was clipped by 1 base and J by 11 bases, with 16 bases between them. CDR1 SGHDT and CDR2 YYEEEE come from the germline V gene. The CDR3 is made up of 14 amino acids. The CDR3 loop is CASSLLGGDPAIYF. The DNA of the CDR3 is TGTGCCAGCAGCTTGTTGGGAGGGGACCCGGCCATATATTTT.

This clone was counted only a few times. In DNA form, the CDR3 reads TGTGCCAGCAGCCAAGAAGGGGGGACCGGGGAGCTGTTTTTT. Translated, it gives CASSQEGGTGELFF. V is TRBV3-1 (or the pseudogene TRBV3-2) and J is TRBJ2-2, with D tentatively TRBD1 or TRBD2 (6 bases each). Trimming pared 0 bases from V and 5 bases from J, leaving 7 bases between. Germline V gives CDR1 LGHDT, CDR2 YNNKEL (reference sequence). The CDR3 is 14 residues long.

The chain uses TRBV7-2 and TRBJ1-2; D is undetermined. Trimming cost V 1 base and J 8 bases, with 14 bases left between them. Germline V lookup: CDR1 SGHTA, CDR2 FQGNSA. This CDR3 has 14 residues. CDR3 sequence (DNA): TGTGCCAGCAGCTTAGGGGCCGATCTAGGCGGCTACACCTTC. This encodes CASSLGADLGGYTF.

The chain employs TRBV11-2 and TRBJ1-1; D perhaps matches TRBD1 (5 bases). The CDR3 spans 13 residues. V lost 2 bases to trimming and J lost 3 bases, with 7 bases between them. From germline, CDR1 is SGHAT and CDR2 FQNNGV. As DNA, the CDR3 is TGTGCCAGCAGCTTACCGGGGGACACTGAAGCTTTCTTT. Translation gives CASSLPGDTEAFF.

This chain joins TRBV7-2 and TRBJ1-5, with D uncertain. The CDR3 contains 15 residues. The V gene lost 1 base and the J gene lost 4 bases, with 11 bases spanning the gap. Germline CDR1 reads SGHTA; CDR2 reads FQGNSA. The chain's CDR3 is CASSLEGTENQPQHF. DNA for the CDR3: TGTGCCAGCAGCTTAGAAGGAACGGAAAATCAGCCCCAGCATTTT.

This clone was seen a few times. The chain carries TRBV29-1 and TRBJ2-3; no clear D gene. Between the trimmed V and J ends, which lost 4 bases and 1 base, there was a span of 6 bases. The germline gives CDR1 SQVTM, CDR2 ANQGSEA. CDR3 size: 12 residues. The CDR3 coding sequence is TGCAGCGTTGCCGACGGCACAGATACGCAGTATTTT. It yields the protein CSVADGTDTQYF.

The table lists this clone with a few counts. This sequence joins TRBV7-2 and TRBJ1-5; D uncertain. CDR1 is SGHTA and CDR2 is FQGNSA in the germline V gene. Trimming removed 4 bases at V and 0 bases at J, with 10 bases between. The CDR3 contains 15 residues. The CDR3, as DNA: TGTGCCAGCAGCTCGTCACGGGATAGCAATCAGCCCCAGCATTTT. Its protein is CASSSSRDSNQPQHF. The variable domain in full, with the rest retrieved from reference TRBV7-2 and TRBJ1-5, is GAGVSQSPSNKVTEKGKDVELRCDPISGHTALYWYRQSLGQGLEFLIYFQGNSAPDKSGLPSDRFSAERTGGSVSTLTIQRTQQEDSAVYLCASSSSRDSNQPQHFGDGTRLSIL.

CDR3 amino acids: CASSLSTGIEKLFF. CDR3 coding DNA: TGCGCCAGCAGCTTGAGTACAGGGATAGAAAAACTGTTTTTT. The chain couples TRBV5-1 to TRBJ1-4; TRBD1 is a possible D gene (6 bases). This CDR3 is built from 14 residues. The V end was cut by 1 base, the J end by 8 bases, with 12 bases between. Germline V gives CDR1 SGHRS, CDR2 YFSETQ. Full variable domain (outside the CDR3, taken from reference TRBV5-1 and TRBJ1-4): KAGVTQTPRYLIKTRGQQVTLSCSPISGHRSVSWYQQTPGQGLQFLFEYFSETQRNKGNFPGRFSGRQFSNSRSEMNVSTLELGDSALYLCASSLSTGIEKLFFGSGTQLSVL.

The V gene is TRBV4-1, the J gene TRBJ1-4; unclear D gene. CDR1 MGHRA and CDR2 YSYEKL come from the germline V gene. Trimming removed 4 bases from V and 4 bases from J, with 4 bases in between. This CDR3 spans 12 amino acids. CDR3 DNA: TGCGCCAGCAGCCTAATTAATGAAAAACTGTTTTTT. This gives the protein CASSLINEKLFF.

V usage is TRBV6-6 and J usage is TRBJ2-1; no clear D. The CDR3 consists of 13 residues. Germline CDR1 is MNHNY and CDR2 is SVGAGI (reference sequence). Trimming pared 7 bases from V and 3 bases from J, leaving 10 bases between. The CDR3 bases are TGTGCCAGCAAAAGAGACCTCTACAATGAGCAGTTCTTC. Amino acids: CASKRDLYNEQFF.

The chain recombines TRBV18 with TRBJ1-1, with unresolved D. Germline-derived CDR1 and CDR2 are KGHSH and LQKENI. The CDR3 contains 14 residues. Trimming pared 1 base from V and 1 base from J, leaving 7 bases between. CDR3 nucleotide sequence: TGTGCCAGCTCACCACAGTCGGAGAACACTGAAGCTTTCTTT. Protein product: CASSPQSENTEAFF.

This clone has more than one count but fewer than ten. J is TRBJ1-5 and V is TRBV5-1, with no clear D. CDR1 and CDR2 from the germline V gene are SGHRS and YFSETQ. Trimming cost V 0 bases and J 4 bases, with 5 bases left between them. There are 13 residues in the CDR3. Here the CDR3 reads CASSLGINQPQHF. For the CDR3, the DNA is TGCGCCAGCAGCTTGGGTATTAATCAGCCCCAGCATTTT.

The V call is TRBV7-9, the J call TRBJ1-3; no reliable D call. The CDR3 extends over 16 amino acids. V lost 2 bases and J lost 0, with 11 bases in between. In germline, CDR1 is SEHNR, CDR2 FQNEAQ (reference sequence). CDR3 sequence: CASSLTTANSGNTIYF. In DNA, the CDR3 is TGTGCCAGCAGCTTAACCACAGCAAACTCTGGAAACACCATATATTTT.

The rearrangement joins TRBV24-1 to TRBJ2-2, with D maybe TRBD2 (5 bases). Germline CDR1 reads KGHDR; CDR2 reads SFDVKD. CDR3 length equals 13 residues. V was pared by 9 bases and J by 1 base, with 8 bases between. CDR3 sequence (DNA): TGTGCCACCCAGGACTTGAACACCGGGGAGCTGTTTTTT. The encoded protein is CATQDLNTGELFF.

This chain's CDR3 is CASSRELAGGIVADTQYF. As DNA, the CDR3 is TGTGCCAGCAGCCGCGAACTAGCGGGGGGTATTGTCGCAGATACGCAGTATTTT. This sequence joins TRBV5-5 and TRBJ2-3; TRBD2 matches 12 bases. The germline V gene has CDR1 SGHKS and CDR2 YYEKEE (reference sequence). The CDR3 length is 18 residues. The trim removed 4 bases at V and 4 bases at J, leaving 13 bases unmatched.

This clone was detected a few times. The chain is built from TRBV5-1 and TRBJ1-6, with D unresolved. Trimming removed 3 bases from V and 5 bases from J, with 24 bases in between. CDR1 and CDR2 (germline): SGHRS, YFSETQ. The CDR3 totals 19 residues. The CDR3 loop reads CASSSNPAVPTTNNSPLHF. The CDR3 DNA reads TGCGCCAGCAGCTCGAACCCCGCCGTCCCAACAACGAATAATTCACCCCTCCACTTT.

V and J are TRBV5-1 and TRBJ2-5; no clear D gene. In germline, CDR1 is SGHRS, CDR2 YFSETQ. Between the trimmed V and J ends, which lost 1 base and 0 bases, there was a span of 7 bases. The CDR3 has 14 amino acids. The chain's CDR3 is CASSLRAYQETQYF. Written as DNA, the CDR3 is TGCGCCAGCAGCTTGAGGGCTTACCAAGAGACCCAGTACTTC. The full variable domain, in which reference TRBV5-1 and TRBJ2-5 provide the parts outside the CDR3, is KAGVTQTPRYLIKTRGQQVTLSCSPISGHRSVSWYQQTPGQGLQFLFEYFSETQRNKGNFPGRFSGRQFSNSRSEMNVSTLELGDSALYLCASSLRAYQETQYFGPGTRLLVL.

V gene TRBV6-2 or TRBV6-3 combines with J gene TRBJ2-3; a possible D gene is TRBD1 (6 bases). Germline loops: CDR1 MNHEY, CDR2 SVGEGT. The V end was cut by 0 bases, the J end by 4 bases, with 11 bases between. This CDR3 has 15 residues. CDR3 coding DNA: TGTGCCAGCAGTTACTCTACAGGGTCGGCAGATACGCAGTATTTT. Translation: CASSYSTGSADTQYF.

This sequence joins TRBV7-2 and TRBJ2-5, with D perhaps assigned TRBD1 or TRBD2 (5 bases each). This CDR3 has 15 amino acids. The V gene's germline CDR1 is SGHTA and CDR2 FQGNSA. V was clipped by 5 bases and J by 3 bases, with 16 bases between them. CDR3 sequence reads: CASSLHGTVKETQYF. In nucleotides, the CDR3 is TGTGCCAGCAGCCTGCATGGGACGGTGAAAGAGACCCAGTACTTC.

This chain joins TRBV3-1 (or the pseudogene TRBV3-2) and TRBJ1-6; 8 bases are shared with TRBD1. This CDR3 contains 14 residues. Looked up from germline, CDR1 is LGHDT and CDR2 is YNNKEL (reference sequence). Trimming at V came to 3 bases and at J to 8 bases, leaving 3 bases not matched to a gene. The DNA for the CDR3 is TGTGCCAGCAGCCAGGACAGGGTATATTCACCCCTCCACTTT. Amino acids: CASSQDRVYSPLHF.